This T cell receptor (beta chain) was captured in a study of control samples from healthy donors and cancer patients. Sequencing used immunoSEQ multiplex PCR; TCRdb keeps in-frame clones, though not all of them. Seen here are approximately 160,000 clones, around 90% observed once, and the top ten hold about 2.1%. V was pared by 0 bases and J by 3 bases, with 5 bases between. This CDR3 comprises 13 residues. In germline, CDR1 is LGHDT, CDR2 YNNKEL (reference sequence). This chain uses TRBV3-1 (or the pseudogene TRBV3-2) with TRBJ1-2, with unresolved D. Sample: blood. This TCR was sampled from a woman in her 40s in good health. The CDR3 reads CASSQDPDYGYTF. CDR3 sequence (DNA): TGTGCCAGCAGCCAAGATCCCGACTATGGCTACACCTTC.